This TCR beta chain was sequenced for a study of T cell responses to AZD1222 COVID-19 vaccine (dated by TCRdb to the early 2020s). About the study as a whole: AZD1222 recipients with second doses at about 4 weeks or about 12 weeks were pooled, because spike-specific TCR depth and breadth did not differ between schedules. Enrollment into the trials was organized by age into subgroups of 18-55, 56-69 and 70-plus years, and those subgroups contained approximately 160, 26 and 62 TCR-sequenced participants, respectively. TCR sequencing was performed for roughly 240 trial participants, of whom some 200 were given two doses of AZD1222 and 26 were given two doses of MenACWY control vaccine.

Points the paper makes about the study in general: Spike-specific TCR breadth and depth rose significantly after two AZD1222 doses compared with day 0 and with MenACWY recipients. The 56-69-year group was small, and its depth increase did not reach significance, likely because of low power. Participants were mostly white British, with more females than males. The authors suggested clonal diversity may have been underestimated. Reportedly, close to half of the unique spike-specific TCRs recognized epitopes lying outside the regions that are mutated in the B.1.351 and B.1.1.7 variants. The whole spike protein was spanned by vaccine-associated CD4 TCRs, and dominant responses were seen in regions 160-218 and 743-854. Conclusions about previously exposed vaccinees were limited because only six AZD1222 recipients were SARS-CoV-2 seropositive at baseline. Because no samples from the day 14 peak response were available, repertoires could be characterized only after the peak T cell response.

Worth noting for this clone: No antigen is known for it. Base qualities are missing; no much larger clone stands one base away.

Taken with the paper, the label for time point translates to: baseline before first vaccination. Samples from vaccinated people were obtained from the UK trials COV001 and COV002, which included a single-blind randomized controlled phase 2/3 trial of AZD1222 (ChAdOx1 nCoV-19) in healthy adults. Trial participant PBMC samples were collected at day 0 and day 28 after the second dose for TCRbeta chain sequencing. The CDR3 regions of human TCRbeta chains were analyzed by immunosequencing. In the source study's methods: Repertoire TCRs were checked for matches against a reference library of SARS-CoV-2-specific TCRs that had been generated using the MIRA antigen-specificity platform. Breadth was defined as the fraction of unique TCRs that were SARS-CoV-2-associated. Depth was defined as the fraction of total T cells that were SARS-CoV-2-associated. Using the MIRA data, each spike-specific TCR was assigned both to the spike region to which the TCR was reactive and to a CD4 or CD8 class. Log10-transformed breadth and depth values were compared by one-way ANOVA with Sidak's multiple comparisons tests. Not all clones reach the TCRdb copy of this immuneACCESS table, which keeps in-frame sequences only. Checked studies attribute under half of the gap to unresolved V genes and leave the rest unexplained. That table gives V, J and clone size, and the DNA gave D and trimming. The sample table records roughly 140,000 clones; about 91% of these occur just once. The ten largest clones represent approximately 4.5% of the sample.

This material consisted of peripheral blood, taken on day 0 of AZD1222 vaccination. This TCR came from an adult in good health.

The CDR3 region: CASSPVGGAGGPNEQFF. In nucleotides, the sequence is TGTGCCAGCAGCCCCGTCGGGGGAGCGGGGGGACCCAATGAGCAGTTCTTC. Rearrangement joined TRBV7-2 to TRBJ2-1; a stretch of 9 junction bases matches TRBD2. From V the trimming removes 5 bases and from J it removes 6 bases, while the gene matches leave 14 bases of the junction unaccounted for. Via the germline V gene, CDR1 is SGHTA and CDR2 FQGNSA. The CDR3 runs 17 residues from the cysteine to the phenylalanine. The read is trimmed to its CDR3 DNA, 51 bases read in frame from base 1. Where the CDR3 stops, the reference TRBV7-2 and TRBJ2-1 genes take over; the full variable domain is GAGVSQSPSNKVTEKGKDVELRCDPISGHTALYWYRQSLGQGLEFLIYFQGNSAPDKSGLPSDRFSAERTGGSVSTLTIQRTQQEDSAVYLCASSPVGGAGGPNEQFFGPGTRLTVL.